Following are 21 T cell receptor beta chains from one sample sequenced in a study of T cell responses to AZD1222 COVID-19 vaccine. Produced via immunoSEQ multiplex PCR; TCRdb's table is partial and in-frame only. The sample contains some 110,000 clones, approximately 86% of which appear only once. The specimen comprised peripheral blood, sampled on day 0 of AZD1222 vaccination. Every receptor here comes from an adult in good health.

This clone has just one count. This chain links TRBV29-1 with TRBJ1-6; D uncertain. CDR1 and CDR2 (germline): SQVTM, ANQGSEA. The CDR3 consists of 13 residues. The V and J ends lost 0 bases and 6 bases respectively, with 6 bases between them. CDR3 loop: CSVEDGRNSPLHF. DNA of the CDR3: TGCAGCGTTGAAGATGGACGTAATTCACCCCTCCACTTT. Based on the CDR3 plus reference TRBV29-1 and TRBJ1-6, the full variable domain is SAVISQKPSRDICQRGTSLTIQCQVDSQVTMMFWYRQQPGQSLTLIATANQGSEATYESGFVIDKFPISRPNLTFSTLTVSNMSPEDSSIYLCSVEDGRNSPLHFGNGTRLTVT.

This clone was seen a single time. This sequence joins TRBV10-3 and TRBJ2-1; unclear D gene. V was cut by 0 bases and J by 3 bases, with 6 bases left in between. In germline, CDR1 is ENHRY, CDR2 SYGVKD. The CDR3 is made up of 14 amino acids. Here the CDR3 DNA reads TGTGCCATCAGTGAGTCGAACAGCTACAATGAGCAGTTCTTC. Amino acids: CAISESNSYNEQFF.

This rearrangement joins TRBV10-3 to TRBJ1-1, with D uncertain. The CDR3 covers 13 residues. Germline values: CDR1 ENHRY, CDR2 SYGVKD. V was pared by 10 bases and J by 1 base, with 13 bases between. CDR3 protein: CASSVGPNTEAFF. Written as DNA, the CDR3 is TGTGCCAGCTCAGTAGGCCCGAACACTGAAGCTTTCTTT.

This clone was recorded once. J is TRBJ1-2 and V is TRBV20-1; D possibly corresponds to TRBD1 (6 bases). Trimming removed 4 bases at V and 4 bases at J, with 7 bases between. The CDR3 is 11 amino acids. Per germline, CDR1 DFQATT and CDR2 SNEGSKA (reference sequence). This CDR3 reads CSANRAYGYTF. The DNA for the CDR3 is TGCAGTGCTAACAGGGCCTATGGCTACACCTTC.

The chain carries TRBV28 and TRBJ1-2, with 9 bases aligning to TRBD1. This CDR3 has 15 residues. Germline-derived CDR1 and CDR2 are MDHEN and SYDVKM. Losses at the gene ends were 5 bases for V and 3 bases for J; bases not matched to a gene: 7. The CDR3 reads CASSHRDRADYGYTF. The CDR3 bases are TGTGCCAGCAGTCATCGGGACAGGGCAGACTATGGCTACACCTTC.

This sequence joins TRBV3-1 (or the pseudogene TRBV3-2) and TRBJ2-3; 8 bases match TRBD1. The CDR3 is made up of 15 amino acids. Germline V gene lookup returns CDR1 LGHDT and CDR2 YNNKEL (reference sequence). V lost 3 bases and J lost 5; bases outside the gene matches: 7. The CDR3 sequence: CASSQDRVNRDTQYF. The CDR3 DNA reads TGTGCCAGCAGCCAGGACAGGGTGAACAGAGATACGCAGTATTTT.

J is TRBJ2-1 and V is TRBV19; D is possibly TRBD2 (7 bases). This CDR3 comprises 14 residues. V was cut by 9 bases and J by 4 bases, with 16 bases left in between. Germline CDR1 LNHDA, CDR2 SQIVND (reference sequence). The CDR3, as DNA: TGTGCCAGCAGGGGAAGCGGGGAGTACAATGAGCAGTTCTTC. Protein product: CASRGSGEYNEQFF.

This clone occurred once. V usage is TRBV5-5 and J usage is TRBJ1-2; possible D gene TRBD1, 6 bases. CDR1 and CDR2 (germline): SGHKS, YYEKEE (reference sequence). V was trimmed by 1 base and J by 7 bases, leaving 14 bases between them. This CDR3 has 14 residues. The CDR3 reads CASSLNAGDSGYTF. Written as DNA, the CDR3 is TGTGCCAGCAGCTTGAATGCAGGGGATAGTGGCTACACCTTC.

The CDR3 sequence: CASRRGLAGGYEQYF. The CDR3 region has the DNA TGTGCCAGCAGAAGGGGACTAGCGGGAGGATACGAGCAGTACTTC. The chain has TRBV2 and TRBJ2-7, with 15 nucleotides matching TRBD2. The V and J ends lost 6 bases and 4 bases, in that order; junction bases with no gene match: 4. This CDR3 has 15 residues. Germline V lookup: CDR1 SNHLY, CDR2 FYNNEI. Full variable domain (outside the CDR3, taken from reference TRBV2 and TRBJ2-7): EPEVTQTPSHQVTQMGQEVILRCVPISNHLYFYWYRQILGQKVEFLVSFYNNEISEKSEIFDDQFSVERPDGSNFTLKIRSTKLEDSAMYFCASRRGLAGGYEQYFGPGTRLTVT.

This chain joins TRBV9 and TRBJ1-2; 10 nucleotides line up with TRBD1. J lost 1 base, V lost 2 bases, and 2 bases had no gene match. This CDR3 has 15 amino acids. Germline V gene sequence: CDR1 SGDLS, CDR2 YYNGEE. This chain's CDR3 is CASSVRDRGNYGYTF. The CDR3 coding sequence is TGTGCCAGCAGCGTCCGGGACAGGGGTAACTATGGCTACACCTTC.

The V call is TRBV28, the J call TRBJ1-2, with D unclear. From germline, CDR1 is MDHEN and CDR2 SYDVKM. V was shortened by 7 bases and J by 5 bases, with 11 bases between the two germline ends. The CDR3 loop spans 12 amino acids. CDR3 sequence reads: CASTERDYGYTF. In DNA form, the CDR3 reads TGTGCCAGCACCGAACGGGATTATGGCTACACCTTC.

The V and J genes are TRBV18 and TRBJ1-3; unclear D gene. Germline loops: CDR1 KGHSH, CDR2 LQKENI. V lost 1 base and J 0 bases, leaving 4 bases between the germline ends. This CDR3 contains 14 residues. The CDR3 DNA reads TGTGCCAGCTCACCACAGAGCTCTGGAAACACCATATATTTT. Residues: CASSPQSSGNTIYF.

The J gene is TRBJ2-5, the V gene TRBV2; possibly TRBD1 or TRBD2 for D (5 bases each). Trimming shortened V by 5 bases and J by 5 bases, and 12 bases separated the two germline ends. Germline V lookup: CDR1 SNHLY, CDR2 FYNNEI. The CDR3 contains 13 residues. The CDR3 loop is CASSPLEGETQYF. DNA of the CDR3: TGTGCCAGCAGTCCCCTAGAGGGGGAGACCCAGTACTTC.

The genes are TRBV5-1 and TRBJ2-7; 10 nucleotides agree with TRBD2. The trim removed 2 bases at V and 6 bases at J, leaving 8 bases unmatched. This CDR3 spans 15 amino acids. Germline CDR1 SGHRS, CDR2 YFSETQ. CDR3 amino acids: CASSFSLAGVGEQYF. In nucleotides, the CDR3 is TGCGCCAGCAGCTTTTCGCTAGCGGGAGTGGGCGAGCAGTACTTC.

J is TRBJ2-3 and V is TRBV2; TRBD2 aligns across 10 bases. The CDR3 consists of 14 residues. Germline V gene data show CDR1 as SNHLY and CDR2 as FYNNEI. J gave up 5 bases and V 7 bases, and 6 bases lay outside the gene matches. CDR3 amino acids: CASIAGGRLDTQYF. The CDR3, as DNA: TGTGCCAGCATAGCGGGAGGTCGGTTAGATACGCAGTATTTT. The full variable domain, its missing parts supplied by reference TRBV2 and TRBJ2-3, is EPEVTQTPSHQVTQMGQEVILRCVPISNHLYFYWYRQILGQKVEFLVSFYNNEISEKSEIFDDQFSVERPDGSNFTLKIRSTKLEDSAMYFCASIAGGRLDTQYFGPGTRLTVL.

The chain carries TRBV5-1 and TRBJ2-1; D possibly corresponds to TRBD2 (5 bases). Trimming took off 2 bases at V and 0 bases at J, with 12 bases between the two ends. Germline V gives CDR1 SGHRS, CDR2 YFSETQ. The CDR3 sequence is 16 residues long. CDR3 in DNA: TGCGCCAGCAGCTTTGGGCGGGCGAGCTCCTACAATGAGCAGTTCTTC. This gives the protein CASSFGRASSYNEQFF.

This clone was recorded once. This rearrangement joins TRBV28 to TRBJ1-1; TRBD1 aligns across 8 bases. This CDR3 is 14 amino acids long. V was pared by 7 bases and J by 2 bases, with 6 bases of the junction left unmatched. Germline CDR1 MDHEN, CDR2 SYDVKM. The CDR3 reads CASTSGQGNTEAFF. The CDR3 nucleotides are TGTGCCAGCACCTCCGGACAGGGCAACACTGAAGCTTTCTTT. Supplemented by reference TRBV28 and TRBJ1-1, the full variable domain reads DVKVTQSSRYLVKRTGEKVFLECVQDMDHENMFWYRQDPGLGLRLIYFSYDVKMKEKGDIPEGYSVSREKKERFSLILESASTNQTSMYLCASTSGQGNTEAFFGQGTRLTVV.

The V and J genes are TRBV7-6 and TRBJ2-2; 13 bases match TRBD2. V lost 5 bases to trimming and J lost 5 bases; unmatched junction nucleotides: 5. The CDR3 covers 16 residues. Germline V gene data show CDR1 as SGHVS and CDR2 as FNYEAQ. The CDR3 nucleotides read TGTGCCAGCAGCCCCTCGGGACTAGCGGGAACCGGGGAGCTGTTTTTT. Protein: CASSPSGLAGTGELFF.

This clone was observed once. Other DNA sequences in the same sample also yield this CDR3. The chain uses TRBV11-1 and TRBJ1-1; no clear D gene. Trimming took 0 bases from V and 2 from J, leaving 4 bases between them. This CDR3 comprises 13 residues. Germline V gives CDR1 SGHAT, CDR2 FQDESV (reference sequence). For the CDR3, the DNA is TGTGCCAGCAGCTTAGCAAGAAACACTGAAGCTTTCTTT. It yields the protein CASSLARNTEAFF.

CDR3 in amino acids: CASSALISYNEQFF. In DNA, the CDR3 is TGTGCCAGCAGCGCGCTTATATCCTACAATGAGCAGTTCTTC. The chain has TRBV9 and TRBJ2-1; D is unresolved. Per the germline V gene, CDR1 is SGDLS and CDR2 is YYNGEE. The CDR3 consists of 14 residues. Trimming took off 3 bases at V and 1 base at J, with 8 bases between the two ends. Filled out from reference TRBV9 and TRBJ2-1, the complete variable domain reads DSGVTQTPKHLITATGQRVTLRCSPRSGDLSVYWYQQSLDQGLQFLIQYYNGEERAKGNILERFSAQQFPDLHSELNLSSLELGDSALYFCASSALISYNEQFFGPGTRLTVL.

This chain joins TRBV30 and TRBJ2-4, with D unclear. V lost 2 bases to trimming and J lost 1 base, with 6 bases between them. Per the germline V gene, CDR1 is GTSNPN and CDR2 is SVGIG (reference sequence). CDR3 length equals 13 residues. CDR3: CAWSKEAKNIQYF. As DNA, the CDR3 is TGTGCCTGGAGTAAAGAGGCCAAAAACATTCAGTACTTC.